One and the same sample provided the 20 T cell receptor beta chains below, sequenced in a study of blood T cells in healthy people across ages. Then a second PCR, running roughly 7 to 11 cycles, was carried out with a sample-barcoded 5' primer and a J-beta primer mix. TCRdb independently ran MiXCR on the 5' RACE reads; one entry per CDR3 protein. The data show 910,000 or so distinct CDR3 sequences, roughly 51% seen once. The sample was blood. The receptor set was obtained from a woman in her sixties or seventies in good health.

The chain has TRBV13 and TRBJ2-1, with 8 bases fitting TRBD2. The J segment lost 5 bases and the V segment lost 6 bases, leaving 12 bases of the junction unmatched. The CDR3 spans 16 residues. The germline CDR1 and CDR2 sequences are PRHDT and FYEKMQ (reference sequence). The CDR3 nucleotides read TGTGCCAGCAGACCTAGGACTAGCTATCTCCACAATGAGCAGTTCTTC. Translation gives CASRPRTSYLHNEQFF.

This clonotype was seen more than once but under ten times. The V gene is TRBV5-1, the J gene TRBJ2-7; D remains unclear. V dropped 4 bases and J dropped 3 bases, with 8 bases sitting between them. The V gene's germline CDR1 is SGHRS and CDR2 YFSETQ. This CDR3 is 12 amino acids long. The CDR3 reads CASSPPNYEQYF. CDR3 in DNA: TGCGCCAGCAGCCCTCCAAACTACGAGCAGTACTTC.

The chain combines TRBV11-2 with TRBJ2-5, with TRBD2 as a possible D gene (5 bases). Trimming took off 3 bases at V and 5 bases at J, with 13 bases between the two ends. Germline values: CDR1 SGHAT, CDR2 FQNNGV. The CDR3 extends over 14 amino acids. The chain's CDR3 is CASSFIGSHETQYF. CDR3 sequence (DNA): TGTGCCAGCAGCTTTATTGGGAGCCACGAGACCCAGTACTTC.

The chain carries TRBV6-1 and TRBJ1-6; D gene ambiguous. The CDR3 runs 13 residues. The V end was cut by 0 bases, the J end by 8 bases, with 5 bases between. Germline values: CDR1 MNHNS, CDR2 SASEGT. CDR3 coding DNA: TGTGCCAGCAGTGAAGCGTGGGATTCACCCCTCCACTTT. This sequence encodes CASSEAWDSPLHF.

The DNA of the CDR3 is TGCGCCAGCAGCCCCTTCGTTGGGGGCAGGTGGGATCAGCCCCAGCATTTT. Translating gives CASSPFVGGRWDQPQHF. The chain joins TRBV4-1 to TRBJ1-5; possible D gene TRBD1, 6 bases. CDR1 is MGHRA, CDR2 YSYEKL, per germline. V was pared by 4 bases and J by 5 bases, with 21 bases between. The CDR3 contains 17 residues.

The J gene is TRBJ2-7, the V gene TRBV5-1; possibly TRBD1 for D (6 bases). The CDR3 spans 16 residues. Trimming took off 4 bases at V and 4 bases at J, with 21 bases between the two ends. CDR1 and CDR2 from the germline V gene are SGHRS and YFSETQ. This CDR3 is CASSLTAGTPSYEQYF. CDR3 in DNA: TGCGCCAGCAGCCTCACAGCCGGGACACCGAGTTACGAGCAGTACTTC.

The chain is built from TRBV18 and TRBJ2-7; D perhaps matches TRBD1 (6 bases). Trimming pared 3 bases from V and 0 bases from J, leaving 12 bases between. The V gene's germline CDR1 is KGHSH and CDR2 LQKENI. There are 15 residues in the CDR3. CDR3 nucleotides: TGTGCCAGCTCACCTACTCAGGGGAACTCCTACGAGCAGTACTTC. It encodes CASSPTQGNSYEQYF.

A remark on this clonotype: Sequence at one end of the junction differs from germline and may be a read error. V gene TRBV7-9 combines with J gene TRBJ2-1; 8 nucleotides line up with TRBD2. The CDR3 is 16 amino acids. Germline V gene lookup returns CDR1 SEHNR and CDR2 FQNEAQ (reference sequence). In DNA form, the CDR3 reads TGTGCCAGCAGGCGAACTAGCGGCAGCTCCAACAATGAGCAGTTCTTC. This translates into CASRRTSGSSNNEQFF. Using reference TRBV7-9 and TRBJ2-1 for the parts outside the CDR3, the full variable domain is DTGVSQNPRHKITKRGQNVTFRCDPISEHNRLYWYRQTLGQGPEFLTYFQNEAQLEKSRLLSDRFSAERPKGSFSTLEIQRTEQGDSAMYLCASRRTSGSSNNEQFFGPGTRLTVL.

The genes are TRBV4-1 and TRBJ2-3; unclear D gene. Trimming stripped 4 bases from V and 0 bases from J, with 11 bases between. The germline gives CDR1 MGHRA, CDR2 YSYEKL. CDR3 length equals 15 residues. CDR3 in DNA: TGCGCCAGCAGCCCGATCGGATCGAGCACAGATACGCAGTATTTT. It translates to CASSPIGSSTDTQYF.

This sequence joins TRBV7-9 and TRBJ2-4, with D tentatively TRBD1 (6 bases). The J call could be wrong; TRBJ2-7 is a better fit for the DNA end. From germline, CDR1 is SEHNR and CDR2 FQNEAQ (reference sequence). The CDR3 sequence is 14 residues long. The CDR3 loop is CASSTNGQTDEQYF. Here the CDR3 DNA reads TGTGCCAGCAGCACGAACGGACAGACAGACGAGCAGTACTTC.

The J gene is TRBJ2-3, the V gene TRBV7-9, with 9 bases aligning to TRBD1. The germline gives CDR1 SEHNR, CDR2 FQNEAQ (reference sequence). CDR3 length equals 14 residues. Trimming cost V 4 bases and J 8 bases; bases outside gene matches: 7. The CDR3 reads CASSYRDRALTQYF. CDR3 sequence (DNA): TGTGCCAGCAGCTACCGGGACAGGGCCCTTACGCAGTATTTT.

The rearrangement uses TRBV27 and TRBJ2-1, with 9 bases aligning to TRBD2. Germline lookup yields CDR1 MNHEY and CDR2 SMNVEV (reference sequence). CDR3 size: 15 residues. Germline trimming cut 3 bases from V and 5 bases from J; bases unmatched to any gene: 5. The CDR3 DNA reads as TGTGCCAGCAGTTTTTGGCGGGAGGGCAACAATGAGCAGTTCTTC. Translated, it gives CASSFWREGNNEQFF.

The chain has TRBV29-1 and TRBJ1-4; 8 bases are a match to TRBD1. The germline V gene has CDR1 SQVTM and CDR2 ANQGSEA. This CDR3 contains 13 residues. V lost 4 bases to trimming and J lost 8 bases; unmatched junction nucleotides: 6. The CDR3 DNA reads as TGCAGCGTTGGTGTAGGGGACAGGGAAAAACTGTTTTTT. Amino acid sequence: CSVGVGDREKLFF.

This sequence joins TRBV7-2 and TRBJ2-1, with 12 bases identical to TRBD2. Germline CDR1 and CDR2: SGHTA and FQGNSA. The CDR3 is 15 amino acids. Unmatched junction bases numbered 3, after V lost 1 base and J lost 8 bases. The CDR3 is CASSLGLAGVYEQFF. CDR3 nucleotides: TGTGCCAGCAGCTTAGGACTAGCGGGAGTATATGAGCAGTTCTTC.

This clonotype was seen just once. CDR3 sequence: CASPQQRPHREREKETQYF. The CDR3 nucleotides read TGTGCCAGCCCGCAGCAACGACCTCATCGGGAGCGGGAGAAGGAGACCCAGTACTTC. The rearrangement uses TRBV21-1 and TRBJ2-5; TRBD2, the table's D call, was not compared with the DNA. TRBV21-1 is a recognized pseudogene. The CDR3 has 19 amino acids.

This chain links TRBV6-2 or TRBV6-3 with TRBJ2-7; D remains unclear. Germline V gene data show CDR1 as MNHEY and CDR2 as SVGEGT. This CDR3 has 15 amino acids. Deletions cut 3 bases from V and 0 bases from J, with 12 bases between. CDR3 in DNA: TGTGCCAGCAGTTATGGCGCTGAAAGCTCCTACGAGCAGTACTTC. It codes for CASSYGAESSYEQYF.

Note on this clonotype: A much larger clone sits a single nucleotide away, making a read error possible. The J gene is TRBJ2-5, the V gene TRBV7-9; 9 bases align to TRBD2. Germline CDR1 SEHNR, CDR2 FQNEAQ (reference sequence). V gave up 5 bases and J gave up 2 bases; unmatched junction bases: 9. The CDR3 consists of 16 residues. The CDR3 DNA sequence: TGTGCCAGCAGCCCGCGATGGACTAGCGAACAAGAGACCCAGTACTTC. The encoded protein is CASSPRWTSEQETQYF.

CDR3 nucleotides: TGCAGTGCTAGAGAAAAGACAGGGAGGGGAAACGAGCAGTACTTC. It translates to CSAREKTGRGNEQYF. The V gene is TRBV20-1, the J gene TRBJ2-7, with D perhaps TRBD1 or TRBD2 (7 bases each). The CDR3 runs to 15 residues. The ends were cut back, 0 bases at V and 5 bases at J, with 17 bases in the middle. The V gene's germline CDR1 is DFQATT and CDR2 SNEGSKA (reference sequence).

This clonotype was seen a handful of times. V is TRBV12-3 or TRBV12-4 and J is TRBJ2-1; 10 bases agree with TRBD2. This CDR3 spans 14 amino acids. With 3 bases clipped from V and 10 bases from J, the junction kept 6 bases outside the gene matches. DNA of the CDR3: TGTGCCAGCAGTTTTGATAGCGGGAGGAAGGAGCAGTTCTTC. Protein: CASSFDSGRKEQFF.

The chain combines TRBV4-3 with TRBJ2-3, with D perhaps assigned TRBD1 or TRBD2 (6 bases each). CDR1 LGHNA and CDR2 YSLEER come from the germline V gene. The germline V and J ends were trimmed by 0 bases and 3 bases, with 13 bases remaining between them. The CDR3 covers 16 residues. CDR3 in amino acids: CASSQDPRGRTDTQYF. CDR3 in DNA: TGCGCCAGCAGCCAAGATCCCCGGGGGCGAACAGATACGCAGTATTTT.